This T cell receptor (beta chain) was documented in a study of blood T cell repertoires in COVID-19. The wider study: COVID-19 samples collected from the United States, Italy and Spain covered acute and convalescent phases. PBMCs, B-cell-depleted T cells, or T cells provided the cDNA or gDNA that made up the material.

As handled by the study authors: Nucleated cell counts were estimated from reference gene primer amplification. The data were produced by immunoSEQ multiplex PCR, yet TCRdb's version contains in-frame clones alone and is incomplete. Clone size and V and J calls were adopted from that table, with D and trimming inferred from the DNA. The data hold fewer than 250,000 clones, with roughly four fifths observed a single time. Germline V gene sequence: CDR1 MNHNY, CDR2 SVGAGI (reference sequence). Trimming cost V 6 bases and J 8 bases, with 13 bases left between them. This CDR3 is built from 12 residues. Sequencing was carried out using peripheral blood. This receptor was identified in a woman aged 50 to 60 with active or convalescent COVID-19. The chain recombines TRBV6-6 with TRBJ1-2, with a weak D call TRBD1 (6 bases). CDR3 loop: CASSGRGYGYTF. Written as DNA, the CDR3 is TGTGCCAGCAGCGGGAGGGGGTACGGCTACACCTTC.